The 29 T cell receptor beta chains below were found in one sample sequenced in a study of response to subunit inactivated influenza vaccine. TCRdb itself ran the RT-PCR reads through MiXCR, one entry per CDR3 protein. The sample has approximately 530,000 distinct CDR3 sequences, around 8% seen once. The input for sequencing was PBMCs from blood, taken 23 months after vaccination. The receptors originated from a man aged 50 to 75 who received an inactivated influenza vaccine.

In DNA, the CDR3 is TGTGCCAGCAGCTTAGCTGGGACAGACTCTGGAAACACCATATATTTT. Its translation is CASSLAGTDSGNTIYF. This chain uses TRBV7-9 with TRBJ1-3, with 7 bases identical to TRBD1. The germline V gene has CDR1 SEHNR and CDR2 FQNEAQ (reference sequence). V lost 0 bases, J lost 0 bases, and 2 bases stayed unmatched. The CDR3 has 16 amino acids.

This clonotype was observed many times. The rearrangement joins TRBV7-2 to TRBJ2-3; 8 nucleotides agree with TRBD2. CDR1 SGHTA and CDR2 FQGNSA come from the germline V gene. V dropped 2 bases and J dropped 5; count of bases not matched to a gene: 3. This CDR3 has 14 residues. CDR3 loop: CASSLSGTRDTQYF. For the CDR3, the DNA is TGTGCCAGCAGCTTATCTGGGACTAGAGATACGCAGTATTTT.

This clonotype was detected only a few times. The V and J genes are TRBV6-2 or TRBV6-3 and TRBJ2-5; 10 bases agree with TRBD2. The germline V gene has CDR1 MNHEY and CDR2 SVGEGT. J lost 2 bases, V lost 1 base, and 7 bases had no gene match. The CDR3 runs 17 residues. CDR3 sequence: CASSYFSGLALQETQYF. DNA for the CDR3: TGTGCCAGCAGTTACTTTTCGGGACTAGCGTTGCAAGAGACCCAGTACTTC.

This clonotype turned up a few times. J is TRBJ1-4 and V is TRBV20-1; D gene uncertain. CDR3 length: 19 amino acids. Trimming removed 1 base at V and 0 bases at J, with 21 bases between. The germline V gene has CDR1 DFQATT and CDR2 SNEGSKA (reference sequence). The CDR3 loop reads CSARAVGSNEDATNEKLFF. CDR3 nucleotide sequence: TGCAGTGCTAGAGCCGTCGGTAGTAACGAGGATGCAACTAATGAAAAACTGTTTTTT.

The sample holds a few counts of this clonotype. The V and J genes are TRBV5-1 and TRBJ2-7; D may correspond to TRBD1 or TRBD2 (5 bases each). CDR1 and CDR2 from the germline V gene are SGHRS and YFSETQ. Between the trimmed V and J ends, which lost 5 bases and 3 bases, there was a span of 21 bases. This CDR3 is built from 16 residues. The CDR3 coding sequence is TGCGCCAGCAGAACCGGGCCCACAGGAGACTACTACGAGCAGTACTTC. This sequence encodes CASRTGPTGDYYEQYF.

A note on this clonotype: One junction end does not reproduce the germline sequence, and a read error may be involved. The J gene is TRBJ2-7, the V gene TRBV7-7, with 8 bases that match TRBD1. Per germline, CDR1 SSHAT and CDR2 FNYEAQ (reference sequence). This CDR3 region has 14 residues. CDR3 sequence reads: CASSMDRAAFEQYF. CDR3 in DNA: TGTGCTAGCAGCATGGACAGGGCAGCTTTCGAGCAGTACTTC. Drawing the rest from reference TRBV7-7 and TRBJ2-7, the complete variable domain is GAGVSQSPRYKVTKRGQDVTLRCDPISSHATLYWYQQALGQGPEFLTYFNYEAQPDKSGLPSDRFSAERPEGSISTLTIQRTEQRDSAMYRCASSMDRAAFEQYFGPGTRLTVT.

The chain carries TRBV5-1 and TRBJ2-4, with TRBD1 matching 11 bases. Losses at the gene ends were 4 bases for V and 6 bases for J; bases not matched to a gene: 3. There are 14 residues in the CDR3. From germline, CDR1 is SGHRS and CDR2 YFSETQ. This chain's CDR3 is CASSIGTGGNIQYF. CDR3 DNA: TGCGCCAGCAGCATAGGGACAGGGGGAAACATTCAGTACTTC.

This clonotype was counted at least ten times. This sequence joins TRBV5-1 and TRBJ2-1; D gene uncertain. The CDR3 length is 16 residues. The V end lost 2 bases, the J end lost 6 bases, and 18 bases lay between the germline ends. Germline-derived CDR1 and CDR2 are SGHRS and YFSETQ. CDR3 DNA: TGCGCCAGCAGCTTAGCCTTGGTCGGCCCTAGCAATGAGCAGTTCTTC. Protein: CASSLALVGPSNEQFF.

This clonotype turned up a few times. The chain uses TRBV4-2 and TRBJ2-3, with TRBD1 matching 9 bases. This CDR3 contains 16 residues. The V gene end was trimmed by 7 bases and the J gene end by 1 base; junction bases not matched to a gene: 9. CDR1 and CDR2 from the germline V gene are LGHNA and YNFKEQ. This chain's CDR3 is CASKNRGRSGTDTQYF. The CDR3 DNA reads as TGTGCCAGCAAAAACAGGGGGCGGTCGGGCACAGATACGCAGTATTTT.

The table lists this clonotype with many counts. The chain has TRBV4-1 and TRBJ2-4; D is unclear. The CDR3 sequence is 18 residues long. Germline CDR1 MGHRA, CDR2 YSYEKL. Trimming shortened V by 1 base and J by 1 base, and 17 bases separated the two germline ends. CDR3 sequence: CASSQGELLGVAKNIQYF. CDR3 coding DNA: TGCGCCAGCAGCCAAGGGGAATTGTTGGGTGTGGCCAAAAACATTCAGTACTTC.

The chain is built from TRBV19 and TRBJ2-7; maybe TRBD1 (5 bases). Germline CDR1 LNHDA, CDR2 SQIVND (reference sequence). V was pared by 3 bases and J by 2 bases, with 8 bases between. The CDR3 covers 13 residues. CDR3 bases: TGTGCCAGTAGTATGGGGCAAGCCTACGAGCAGTACTTC. This translates into CASSMGQAYEQYF.

The chain carries TRBV20-1 and TRBJ2-7, with 11 bases fitting TRBD2. This CDR3 is 19 amino acids long. Germline CDR1 reads DFQATT; CDR2 reads SNEGSKA (reference sequence). V dropped 6 bases and J dropped 2; count of bases not matched to a gene: 21. The CDR3 reads CSAILRGLAGGRGTYEQYF. CDR3 in DNA: TGCAGTGCAATTCTAAGAGGCCTAGCGGGAGGCCGAGGGACCTACGAGCAGTACTTC.

The chain joins TRBV18 to TRBJ2-7; D is ambiguous. Germline V gene sequence: CDR1 KGHSH, CDR2 LQKENI. The CDR3 length is 12 residues. V was trimmed by 0 bases and J by 6 bases, leaving 6 bases between them. This CDR3 reads CASSPPGSEQYF. For the CDR3, the DNA is TGTGCCAGCTCACCACCAGGTTCCGAGCAGTACTTC.

The chain combines TRBV4-3 with TRBJ1-1, with a tentative D call TRBD1 (5 bases). This CDR3 is built from 16 residues. Trimming stripped 0 bases from V and 6 bases from J, with 17 bases between. The germline V gene has CDR1 LGHNA and CDR2 YSLEER. Here the CDR3 DNA reads TGCGCCAGCAGCCAAGATTTTTTGGGGACCGCCGCTGAAGCTTTCTTT. It codes for CASSQDFLGTAAEAFF.

V gene TRBV5-1 combines with J gene TRBJ2-1, with TRBD2 matching 11 bases. Germline assignment: CDR1 SGHRS and CDR2 YFSETQ. Unmatched junction bases numbered 6, after V lost 1 base and J lost 6 bases. CDR3 length: 16 residues. The CDR3 reads CASSLPGTSGGNEQFF. The CDR3 nucleotides are TGCGCCAGCAGCTTGCCCGGGACTAGCGGAGGCAATGAGCAGTTCTTC.

This clonotype was recorded at least ten times. The chain recombines TRBV7-2 with TRBJ2-7; the D is unclear. Germline V gene sequence: CDR1 SGHTA, CDR2 FQGNSA. This CDR3 spans 13 amino acids. V lost 2 bases to trimming and J lost 4 bases, with 9 bases between them. CDR3 protein: CASSLSTEYEQYF. In DNA, the CDR3 is TGTGCCAGCAGCTTATCAACCGAATACGAGCAGTACTTC.

This clonotype was seen repeatedly, ten times or more. The chain combines TRBV12-3 or TRBV12-4 with TRBJ2-7, with D unclear. The CDR3 consists of 12 residues. V was cut by 6 bases and J by 0 bases, with 6 bases left in between. The CDR3 reads CASSSISYEQYF. The CDR3 coding sequence is TGTGCCAGCAGCTCTATCTCCTACGAGCAGTACTTC.

This clonotype turned up a few times. The chain has TRBV11-2 and TRBJ2-1; 7 bases map to TRBD2. The CDR3 consists of 20 residues. With 5 bases clipped from V and 4 bases from J, the junction kept 23 bases outside the gene matches. The germline CDR1 and CDR2 sequences are SGHAT and FQNNGV. CDR3 in DNA: TGTGCCAGCAGCCCGGGTCGCGGTGTCGGTCGGGAGGTGACATACAATGAGCAGTTCTTC. Its translation is CASSPGRGVGREVTYNEQFF. The entire variable domain, with the rest obtained from reference TRBV11-2 and TRBJ2-1, is as follows: EAGVAQSPRYKIIEKRQSVAFWCNPISGHATLYWYQQILGQGPKLLIQFQNNGVVDDSQLPKDRFSAERLKGVDSTLKIQPAKLEDSAVYLCASSPGRGVGREVTYNEQFFGPGTRLTVL.

V usage is TRBV7-8 and J usage is TRBJ2-3; TRBD1 is a possible D gene (5 bases). Germline V gene lookup returns CDR1 SGHVS and CDR2 FQNEAQ. The CDR3 covers 14 residues. The V and J ends lost 1 base and 5 bases respectively, with 10 bases between them. CDR3 coding DNA: TGTGCCAGCAGCTTAGTTATTAGGGGAGATACGCAGTATTTT. It encodes CASSLVIRGDTQYF.

The chain carries TRBV4-2 and TRBJ2-1; perhaps TRBD1 as D (5 bases). The CDR3 has 15 residues. Germline V lookup: CDR1 LGHNA, CDR2 YNFKEQ. V lost 0 bases and J 2 bases, leaving 8 bases between the germline ends. CDR3 residues: CASSQEGEPYNEQFF. As DNA, the CDR3 is TGTGCCAGCAGCCAAGAAGGGGAACCCTACAATGAGCAGTTCTTC.

This clonotype appeared many times. This chain links TRBV10-3 with TRBJ1-1; 9 nucleotides match TRBD1. Losses at the gene ends were 5 bases for V and 2 bases for J; bases not matched to a gene: 3. This CDR3 comprises 14 residues. The germline V gene has CDR1 ENHRY and CDR2 SYGVKD. In DNA, the CDR3 is TGTGCCATCAGTAAGACAGGGGGTAACACTGAAGCTTTCTTT. Translating gives CAISKTGGNTEAFF.

This clonotype was detected ten times or more. The chain is built from TRBV29-1 and TRBJ1-1, with D possibly being TRBD1 (6 bases). Germline V gene lookup returns CDR1 SQVTM and CDR2 ANQGSEA. Trimming stripped 6 bases from V and 1 base from J, with 9 bases between. The CDR3 has 12 residues. The CDR3: CSVDSTNTEAFF. The CDR3 bases are TGCAGCGTGGACAGCACGAACACTGAAGCTTTCTTT.

Remarks on this clonotype: A much larger clone lies a single base off, so this may be a read error. The chain recombines TRBV27 with TRBJ2-2, with unresolved D. The germline CDR1 and CDR2 sequences are MNHEY and SMNVEV (reference sequence). The CDR3 extends over 14 amino acids. The V end was cut by 2 bases, the J end by 4 bases, with 8 bases between. The CDR3 sequence: CASSLGRTTGELFF. CDR3 nucleotide sequence: TGTGCCAGCAGTTTAGGGCGGACCACCGGGGAGCTGTTTTTT.

This clonotype was observed many times. This CDR3 is CASSSLAGTEDTQYF. The CDR3 DNA reads as TGTGCCAGCAGTTCACTGGCTGGGACAGAAGATACGCAGTATTTT. The chain couples TRBV6-6 to TRBJ2-3, with 7 bases identical to TRBD1. Germline values: CDR1 MNHNY, CDR2 SVGAGI (reference sequence). Germline trimming cut 4 bases from V and 5 bases from J; bases unmatched to any gene: 9. The CDR3 sequence is 15 residues long.

The rearrangement joins TRBV20-1 to TRBJ1-2; D is perhaps TRBD1 (5 bases). Germline V gene data show CDR1 as DFQATT and CDR2 as SNEGSKA (reference sequence). The CDR3 covers 13 residues. Trimming cost V 6 bases and J 2 bases, with 13 bases left between them. This CDR3 is CSAVRQQNYGYTF. Here the CDR3 DNA reads TGCAGTGCCGTCCGACAGCAAAACTATGGCTACACCTTC.

This clonotype showed up just a few times. CDR3 amino acids: CSASQGAAQPQHF. The CDR3 coding sequence is TGCAGTGCTAGCCAGGGGGCAGCTCAGCCCCAGCATTTT. This sequence joins TRBV20-1 and TRBJ1-5, with TRBD1 identical over 8 bases. This CDR3 contains 13 residues. Germline values: CDR1 DFQATT, CDR2 SNEGSKA (reference sequence). The ends lost 3 bases at V and 6 bases at J; junction bases unmatched: 4.

The table lists this clonotype with many counts. V usage is TRBV7-2 and J usage is TRBJ2-1; tentative D call: TRBD2 (6 bases). V dropped 5 bases and J dropped 6 bases, with 14 bases sitting between them. The germline V gene has CDR1 SGHTA and CDR2 FQGNSA. The CDR3 has 14 residues. In nucleotides, the CDR3 is TGTGCCAGCAGCCCGGGCGGGGCCATCAATGAGCAGTTCTTC. It codes for CASSPGGAINEQFF.

This clonotype was seen many times. V gene TRBV24-1 combines with J gene TRBJ2-2; 8 bases line up with TRBD1. There are 15 residues in the CDR3. Germline assignment: CDR1 KGHDR and CDR2 SFDVKD. The V and J ends lost 9 bases and 5 bases, in that order; junction bases with no gene match: 10. In nucleotides, the CDR3 is TGTGCCACCGGACAGGGCCGGCCCTCTACCGGGGAGCTGTTTTTT. Protein: CATGQGRPSTGELFF.

This clonotype was detected a few times. One end of the junction varies from germline; a read error may be responsible. Here the CDR3 reads CSARAAPLQGTQYF. In DNA, the CDR3 is TGCAGTGCTAGAGCGGCCCCACTCCAAGGGACCCAGTACTTC. The V call is TRBV20-1, the J call TRBJ2-5; D gene uncertain. CDR3 length: 14 amino acids. Germline CDR1 and CDR2: DFQATT and SNEGSKA (reference sequence).